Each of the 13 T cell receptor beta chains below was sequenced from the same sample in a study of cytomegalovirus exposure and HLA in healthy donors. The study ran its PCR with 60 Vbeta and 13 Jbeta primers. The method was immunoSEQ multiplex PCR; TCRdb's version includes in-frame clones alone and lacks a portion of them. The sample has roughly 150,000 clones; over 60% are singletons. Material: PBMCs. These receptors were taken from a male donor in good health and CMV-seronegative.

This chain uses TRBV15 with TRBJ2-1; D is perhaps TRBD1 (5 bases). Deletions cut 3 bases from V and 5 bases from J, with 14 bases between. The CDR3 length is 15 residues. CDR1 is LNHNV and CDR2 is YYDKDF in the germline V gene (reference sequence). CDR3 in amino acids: CATSRGNRKDNEQFF. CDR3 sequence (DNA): TGTGCCACCAGCAGGGGGAACAGGAAGGACAATGAGCAGTTCTTC.

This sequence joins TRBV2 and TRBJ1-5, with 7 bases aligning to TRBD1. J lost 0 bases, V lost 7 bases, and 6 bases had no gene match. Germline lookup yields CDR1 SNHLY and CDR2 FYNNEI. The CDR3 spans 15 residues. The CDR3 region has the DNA TGTGCCAGCACCGGGGGACAGTATAGCAATCAGCCCCAGCATTTT. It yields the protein CASTGGQYSNQPQHF.

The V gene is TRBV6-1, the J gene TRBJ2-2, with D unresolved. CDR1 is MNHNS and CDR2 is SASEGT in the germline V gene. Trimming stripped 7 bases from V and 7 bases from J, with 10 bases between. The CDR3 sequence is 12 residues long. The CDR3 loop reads CASMRIYGELFF. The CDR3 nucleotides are TGTGCCAGCATGAGGATTTACGGGGAGCTGTTTTTT.

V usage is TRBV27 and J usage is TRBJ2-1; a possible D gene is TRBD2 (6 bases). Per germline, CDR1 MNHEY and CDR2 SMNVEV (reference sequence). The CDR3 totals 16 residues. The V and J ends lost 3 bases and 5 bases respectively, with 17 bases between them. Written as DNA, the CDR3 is TGTGCCAGCAGTTTCTTAGCGGAAGGGCTAAACAATGAGCAGTTCTTC. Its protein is CASSFLAEGLNNEQFF.

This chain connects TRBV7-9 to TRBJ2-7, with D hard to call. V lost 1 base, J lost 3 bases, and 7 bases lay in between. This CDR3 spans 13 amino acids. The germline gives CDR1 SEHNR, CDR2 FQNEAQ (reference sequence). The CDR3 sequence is CASSLGQIYEQYF. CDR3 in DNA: TGTGCCAGCAGCTTAGGGCAGATCTACGAGCAGTACTTC.

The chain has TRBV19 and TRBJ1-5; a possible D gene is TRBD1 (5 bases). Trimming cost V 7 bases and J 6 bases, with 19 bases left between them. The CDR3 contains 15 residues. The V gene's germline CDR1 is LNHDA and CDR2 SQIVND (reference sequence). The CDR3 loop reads CASTRGGDPSQPQHF. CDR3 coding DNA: TGTGCCAGTACCCGGGGGGGGGATCCGAGTCAGCCCCAGCATTTT. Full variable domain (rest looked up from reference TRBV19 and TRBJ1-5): DGGITQSPKYLFRKEGQNVTLSCEQNLNHDAMYWYRQDPGQGLRLIYYSQIVNDFQKGDIAEGYSVSREKKESFPLTVTSAQKNPTAFYLCASTRGGDPSQPQHFGDGTRLSIL.

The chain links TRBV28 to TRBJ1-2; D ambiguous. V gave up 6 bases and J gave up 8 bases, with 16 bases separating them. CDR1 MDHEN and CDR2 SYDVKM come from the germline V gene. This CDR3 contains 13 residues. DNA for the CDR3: TGTGCCAGCAGAATAGTACGGGGATTGGGCTACACCTTC. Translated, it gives CASRIVRGLGYTF.

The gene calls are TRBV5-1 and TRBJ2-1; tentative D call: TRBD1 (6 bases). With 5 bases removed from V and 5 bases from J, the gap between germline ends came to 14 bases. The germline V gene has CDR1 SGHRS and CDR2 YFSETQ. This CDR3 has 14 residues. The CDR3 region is CASSQGSNNNEQFF. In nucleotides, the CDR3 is TGCGCCAGCAGTCAGGGGTCAAACAACAATGAGCAGTTCTTC.

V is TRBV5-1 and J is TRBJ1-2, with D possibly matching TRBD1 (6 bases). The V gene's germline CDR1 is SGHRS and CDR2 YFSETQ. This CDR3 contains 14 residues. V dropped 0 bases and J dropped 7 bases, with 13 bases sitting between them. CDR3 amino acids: CASSLAVQGRGYTF. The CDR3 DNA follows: TGCGCCAGCAGCTTGGCGGTACAGGGACGTGGCTACACCTTC.

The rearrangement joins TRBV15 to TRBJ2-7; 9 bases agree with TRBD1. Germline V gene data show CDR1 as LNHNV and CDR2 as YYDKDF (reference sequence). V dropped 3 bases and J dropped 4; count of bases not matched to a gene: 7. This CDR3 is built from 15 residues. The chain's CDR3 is CATSRDRDRAYEQYF. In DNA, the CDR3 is TGTGCCACCAGCAGGGATAGGGACAGGGCGTACGAGCAGTACTTC.

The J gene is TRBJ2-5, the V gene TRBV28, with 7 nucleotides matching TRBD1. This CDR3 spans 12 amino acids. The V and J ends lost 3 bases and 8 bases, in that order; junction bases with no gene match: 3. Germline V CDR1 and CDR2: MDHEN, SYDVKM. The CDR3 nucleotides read TGTGCCAGCAGTTTTGGACAGGTCACCCAGTACTTC. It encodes CASSFGQVTQYF.

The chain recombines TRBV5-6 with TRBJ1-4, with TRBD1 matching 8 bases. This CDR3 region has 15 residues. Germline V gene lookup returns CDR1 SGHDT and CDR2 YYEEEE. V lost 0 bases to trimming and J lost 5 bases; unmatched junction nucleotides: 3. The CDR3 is CASSLGNRGNEKLFF. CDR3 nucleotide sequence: TGTGCCAGCAGCTTGGGCAACAGGGGGAATGAAAAACTGTTTTTT.

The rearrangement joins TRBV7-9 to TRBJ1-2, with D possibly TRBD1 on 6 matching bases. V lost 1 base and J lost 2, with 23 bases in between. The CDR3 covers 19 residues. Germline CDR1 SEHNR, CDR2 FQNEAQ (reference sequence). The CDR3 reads CASSLGTFGGGGNNYGYTF. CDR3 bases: TGTGCCAGCAGCTTAGGGACCTTCGGGGGAGGGGGAAACAACTATGGCTACACCTTC.